These 5 T cell receptor beta chains were all obtained from the same sample, sequenced in a study of blood T cell repertoires in COVID-19. Using immunoSEQ multiplex PCR, the repertoire was profiled, and TCRdb retains in-frame clones only, with some absent. The repertoire holds 200,000 to 250,000 clones, with about four fifths as singletons. The specimen was PBMCs or T cells enriched from blood (not recorded which). The receptors come from a woman in her thirties or forties who had been exposed to COVID-19.

There are a few counts of this clone. The CDR3 nucleotides read TGTGCCAGCAGCGTACAGGAGGAGGAAGCTTTCTTT. Amino acids: CASSVQEEEAFF. The chain recombines TRBV9 with TRBJ1-1; D unresolved. CDR1 is SGDLS and CDR2 is YYNGEE in the germline V gene. Deletions cut 1 base from V and 8 bases from J, with 9 bases between. The CDR3 has 12 amino acids.

V gene TRBV9 combines with J gene TRBJ2-6; 13 positions agree with TRBD2. Germline CDR1 and CDR2: SGDLS and YYNGEE. CDR3 size: 20 residues. The J segment lost 0 bases and the V segment lost 4 bases, leaving 10 bases of the junction unmatched. CDR3 in amino acids: CASSNRLAGGRSSGANVLTF. The CDR3 DNA reads as TGTGCCAGCAGCAACCGACTAGCGGGGGGCCGATCCTCTGGGGCCAACGTCCTGACTTTC.

This chain uses TRBV6-5 with TRBJ1-5, with 7 bases lining up with TRBD1. The CDR3 spans 14 residues. Trimming cost V 6 bases and J 6 bases; bases outside gene matches: 8. Germline CDR1 and CDR2: MNHEY and SVGAGI. The CDR3 region has the DNA TGTGCCAGCAGAACCGGACAGGAAACTCAGCCCCAGCATTTT. Protein: CASRTGQETQPQHF.

The chain links TRBV28 to TRBJ2-7, with D possibly matching TRBD1 (6 bases). Germline V lookup: CDR1 MDHEN, CDR2 SYDVKM. V shed 7 bases and J shed 3 bases, with 13 bases lying between them. This CDR3 comprises 13 residues. As DNA, the CDR3 is TGTGCCAGCACCCGAGGACAGCTCTACGAGCAGTACTTC. This sequence encodes CASTRGQLYEQYF. The full variable domain, in which reference TRBV28 and TRBJ2-7 provide the parts outside the CDR3, is DVKVTQSSRYLVKRTGEKVFLECVQDMDHENMFWYRQDPGLGLRLIYFSYDVKMKEKGDIPEGYSVSREKKERFSLILESASTNQTSMYLCASTRGQLYEQYFGPGTRLTVT.

The genes are TRBV5-1 and TRBJ2-7; 7 nucleotides align to TRBD2. The CDR3 loop spans 17 amino acids. V lost 2 bases to trimming and J lost 0 bases; unmatched junction nucleotides: 11. Germline-derived CDR1 and CDR2 are SGHRS and YFSETQ. CDR3 in amino acids: CASSFGRGLGTSYEQYF. In nucleotides, the CDR3 is TGCGCCAGCAGCTTTGGCCGCGGACTAGGGACCTCCTACGAGCAGTACTTC.